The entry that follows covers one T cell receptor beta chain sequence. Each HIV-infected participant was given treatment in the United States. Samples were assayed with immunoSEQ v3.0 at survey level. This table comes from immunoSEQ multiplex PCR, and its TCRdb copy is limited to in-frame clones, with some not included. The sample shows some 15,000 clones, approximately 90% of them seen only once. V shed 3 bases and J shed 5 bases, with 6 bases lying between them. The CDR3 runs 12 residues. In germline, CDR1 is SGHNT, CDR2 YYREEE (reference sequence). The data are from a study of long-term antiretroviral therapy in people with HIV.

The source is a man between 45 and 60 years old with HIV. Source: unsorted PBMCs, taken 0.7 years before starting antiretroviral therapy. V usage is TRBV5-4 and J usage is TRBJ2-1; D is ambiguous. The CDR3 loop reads CASSSGHNEQFF. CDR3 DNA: TGTGCCAGCAGCTCCGGACACAATGAGCAGTTCTTC.